This T cell receptor beta chain was profiled in a study of monozygotic twins with inflammatory bowel disease. This CDR3 is 14 amino acids long. Germline CDR1 is DFQATT and CDR2 is SNEGSKA (reference sequence). No DNA is given; TCRdb re-called the 5' RACE reads and lists each CDR3 protein once. This sample's table has about 300,000 distinct CDR3 sequences. This clonotype was sampled from a human donor with ulcerative colitis or Crohn's disease, or a healthy co-twin of an affected twin (not recorded which). The V gene is TRBV20-1, the J gene TRBJ2-7; the D call from TCRdb, TRBD2, cannot be confirmed without DNA. Sequencing was carried out using blood. This chain's CDR3 is CSATGGLGGRGQYF.